This paragraph reports one T cell receptor beta chain. What it binds is not known. This sample is part of a study of cytomegalovirus exposure and HLA in healthy donors. Study-wide background: Findings of an earlier analysis included around 120 million unique TCR beta sequences from some 180 million T cells.

The PCR had 60 Vbeta and 13 Jbeta primers. The table came from immunoSEQ multiplex PCR; TCRdb's copy has only in-frame clones and leaves some out. The profile shows approximately 160,000 clones, 55% to 80% of them singletons. After removal of 0 bases from V and 2 bases from J, the junction contained 6 bases not matched to a gene. The germline CDR1 and CDR2 sequences are MNHEY and SMNVEV (reference sequence). The CDR3 length is 17 residues. General study points: Later on, an analysis tied approximately 15,000 TCR beta sequences to HLA alleles at 0.05 false discovery rate. An analysis was carried out at a later point. It showed that HLA-associated TCR beta chains were more clonally expanded than equally common non-associated chains.

The clonotype originates from a woman younger than 30 in good health and CMV-seropositive. The rearrangement links TRBV27 to TRBJ2-3; 9 bases are shared with TRBD2. Material for sequencing was PBMCs. The DNA for the CDR3 is TGTGCCAGCAGTTTATCCGGCGGGAGGGCCTCCACAGATACGCAGTATTTT. This translates into CASSLSGGRASTDTQYF.